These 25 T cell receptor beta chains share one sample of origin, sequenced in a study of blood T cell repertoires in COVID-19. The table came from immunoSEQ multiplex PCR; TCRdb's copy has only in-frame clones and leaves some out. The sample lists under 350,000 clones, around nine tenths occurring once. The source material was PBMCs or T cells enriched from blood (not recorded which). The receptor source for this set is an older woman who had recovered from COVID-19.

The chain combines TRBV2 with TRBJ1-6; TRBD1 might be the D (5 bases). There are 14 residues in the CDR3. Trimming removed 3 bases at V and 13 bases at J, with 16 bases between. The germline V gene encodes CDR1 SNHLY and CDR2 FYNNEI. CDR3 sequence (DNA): TGTGCCAGCAGTGAGGACACTCTTTTCTCGCCCCTCCACTTT. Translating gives CASSEDTLFSPLHF. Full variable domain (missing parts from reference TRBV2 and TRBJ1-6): EPEVTQTPSHQVTQMGQEVILRCVPISNHLYFYWYRQILGQKVEFLVSFYNNEISEKSEIFDDQFSVERPDGSNFTLKIRSTKLEDSAMYFCASSEDTLFSPLHFGNGTRLTVT.

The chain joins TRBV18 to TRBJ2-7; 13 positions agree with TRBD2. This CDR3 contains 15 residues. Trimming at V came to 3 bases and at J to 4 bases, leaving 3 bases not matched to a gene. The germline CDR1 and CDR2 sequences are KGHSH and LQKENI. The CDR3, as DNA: TGTGCCAGCTCACCGGGACTAGCGGGGTATTACGAGCAGTACTTC. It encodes CASSPGLAGYYEQYF. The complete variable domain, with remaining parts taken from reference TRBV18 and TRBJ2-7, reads NAGVMQNPRHLVRRRGQEARLRCSPMKGHSHVYWYRQLPEEGLKFMVYLQKENIIDESGMPKERFSAEFPKEGPSILRIQQVVRGDSAAYFCASSPGLAGYYEQYFGPGTRLTVT.

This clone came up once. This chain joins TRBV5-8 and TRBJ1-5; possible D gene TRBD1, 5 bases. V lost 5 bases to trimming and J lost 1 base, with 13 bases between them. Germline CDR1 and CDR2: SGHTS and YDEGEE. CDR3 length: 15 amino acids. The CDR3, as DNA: TGTGCCAGCAGACGGGGGTTCACGAGCAATCAGCCCCAGCATTTT. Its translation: CASRRGFTSNQPQHF.

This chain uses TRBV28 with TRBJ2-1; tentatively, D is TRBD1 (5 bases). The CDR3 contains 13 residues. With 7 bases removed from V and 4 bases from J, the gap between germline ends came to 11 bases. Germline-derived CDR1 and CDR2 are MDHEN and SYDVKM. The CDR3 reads CASMGQFYNEQFF. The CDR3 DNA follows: TGTGCCAGCATGGGGCAGTTTTACAATGAGCAGTTCTTC. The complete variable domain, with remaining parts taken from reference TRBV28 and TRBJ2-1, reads DVKVTQSSRYLVKRTGEKVFLECVQDMDHENMFWYRQDPGLGLRLIYFSYDVKMKEKGDIPEGYSVSREKKERFSLILESASTNQTSMYLCASMGQFYNEQFFGPGTRLTVL.

The CDR3 DNA follows: TGTGCCGCTTTAAGGGACAGGGATAGCAATCAGCCCCAGCATTTT. Amino acids: CAALRDRDSNQPQHF. V usage is TRBV24-1 and J usage is TRBJ1-5, with TRBD1 matching 9 bases. The CDR3 is 15 residues long. Looked up from germline, CDR1 is KGHDR and CDR2 is SFDVKD. V lost 12 bases and J lost 0; bases outside the gene matches: 8.

The CDR3 sequence is CATSARGEAQPQHF. For the CDR3, the DNA is TGTGCCACCAGTGCCAGGGGAGAGGCTCAGCCCCAGCATTTT. J is TRBJ1-5 and V is TRBV24-1; TRBD1 is a possible D gene (6 bases). The CDR3 contains 14 residues. Germline assignment: CDR1 KGHDR and CDR2 SFDVKD. Trimming took off 5 bases at V and 6 bases at J, with 13 bases between the two ends.

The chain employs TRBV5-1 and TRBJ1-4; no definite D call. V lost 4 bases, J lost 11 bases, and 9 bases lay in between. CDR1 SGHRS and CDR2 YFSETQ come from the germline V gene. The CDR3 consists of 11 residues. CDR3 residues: CASSGGGKLFF. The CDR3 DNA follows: TGCGCCAGCAGCGGCGGAGGGAAACTGTTTTTT.

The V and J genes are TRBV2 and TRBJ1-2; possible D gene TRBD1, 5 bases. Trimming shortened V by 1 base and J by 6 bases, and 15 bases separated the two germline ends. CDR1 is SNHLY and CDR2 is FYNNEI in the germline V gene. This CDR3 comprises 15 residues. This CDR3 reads CASSEVNQGYNGYTF. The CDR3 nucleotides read TGTGCCAGCAGTGAAGTCAACCAGGGATATAATGGCTACACCTTC.

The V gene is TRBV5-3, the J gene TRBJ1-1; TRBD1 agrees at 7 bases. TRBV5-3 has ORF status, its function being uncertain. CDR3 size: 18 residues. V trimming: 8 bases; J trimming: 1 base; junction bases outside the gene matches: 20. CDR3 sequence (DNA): TGTGCCAGCCCACCCAAGGAGGGGGCATCGAAGGGGAACACTGAAGCTTTCTTT. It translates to CASPPKEGASKGNTEAFF.

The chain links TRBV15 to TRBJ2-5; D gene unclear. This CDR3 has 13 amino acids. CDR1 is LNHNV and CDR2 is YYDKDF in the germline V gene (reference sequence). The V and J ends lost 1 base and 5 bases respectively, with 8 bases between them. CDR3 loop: CATSRGYTETQYF. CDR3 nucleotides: TGTGCCACCAGCAGAGGGTACACCGAGACCCAGTACTTC.

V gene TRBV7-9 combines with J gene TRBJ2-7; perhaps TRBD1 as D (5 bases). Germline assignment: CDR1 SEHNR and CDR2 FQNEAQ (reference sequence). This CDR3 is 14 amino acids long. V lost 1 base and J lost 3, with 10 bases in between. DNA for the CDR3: TGTGCCAGCAGCTTAGAGACCCAGGGCTACGAGCAGTACTTC. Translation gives CASSLETQGYEQYF.

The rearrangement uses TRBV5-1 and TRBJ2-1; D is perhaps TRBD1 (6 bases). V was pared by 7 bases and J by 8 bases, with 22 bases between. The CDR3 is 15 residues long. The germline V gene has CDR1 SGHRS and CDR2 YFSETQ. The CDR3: CASGAGVRSSDEQFF. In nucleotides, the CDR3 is TGCGCCAGCGGAGCAGGGGTGCGTTCGTCAGATGAGCAGTTCTTC.

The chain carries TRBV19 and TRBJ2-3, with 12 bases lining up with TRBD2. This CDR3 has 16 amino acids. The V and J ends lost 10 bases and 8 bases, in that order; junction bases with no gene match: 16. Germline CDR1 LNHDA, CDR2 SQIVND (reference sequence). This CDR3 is CATRGTSGFSPGTQYF. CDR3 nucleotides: TGTGCCACCAGGGGGACTAGCGGGTTTTCACCGGGTACGCAGTATTTT.

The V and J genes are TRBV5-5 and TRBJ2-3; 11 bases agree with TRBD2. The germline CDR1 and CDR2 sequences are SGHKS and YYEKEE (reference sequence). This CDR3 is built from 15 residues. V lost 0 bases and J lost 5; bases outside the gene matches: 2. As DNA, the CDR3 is TGTGCCAGCAGCTTGGGACTAGCGGGAAAAGATACGCAGTATTTT. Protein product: CASSLGLAGKDTQYF.

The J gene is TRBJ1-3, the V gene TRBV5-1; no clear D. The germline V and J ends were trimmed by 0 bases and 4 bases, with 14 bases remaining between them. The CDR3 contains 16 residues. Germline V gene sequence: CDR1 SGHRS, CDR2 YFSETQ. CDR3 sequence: CASSLGPNQVGNTIYF. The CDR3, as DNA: TGCGCCAGCAGCTTGGGGCCCAATCAAGTGGGAAACACCATATATTTT.

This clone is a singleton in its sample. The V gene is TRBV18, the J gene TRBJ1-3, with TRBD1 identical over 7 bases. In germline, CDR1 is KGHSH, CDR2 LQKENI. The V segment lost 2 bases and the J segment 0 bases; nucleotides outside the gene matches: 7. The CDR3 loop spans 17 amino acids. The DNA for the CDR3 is TGTGCCAGCTCACCATTCGAATGGGACAGCTCTGGAAACACCATATATTTT. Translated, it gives CASSPFEWDSSGNTIYF.

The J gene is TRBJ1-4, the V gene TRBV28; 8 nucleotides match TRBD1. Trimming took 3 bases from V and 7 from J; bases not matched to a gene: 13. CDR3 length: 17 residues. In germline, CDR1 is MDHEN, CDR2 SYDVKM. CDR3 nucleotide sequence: TGTGCCAGCAGTTTGGGGCAGGGGGCGCGTTTTGGTGAAAAACTGTTTTTT. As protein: CASSLGQGARFGEKLFF. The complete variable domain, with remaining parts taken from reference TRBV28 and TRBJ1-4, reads DVKVTQSSRYLVKRTGEKVFLECVQDMDHENMFWYRQDPGLGLRLIYFSYDVKMKEKGDIPEGYSVSREKKERFSLILESASTNQTSMYLCASSLGQGARFGEKLFFGSGTQLSVL.

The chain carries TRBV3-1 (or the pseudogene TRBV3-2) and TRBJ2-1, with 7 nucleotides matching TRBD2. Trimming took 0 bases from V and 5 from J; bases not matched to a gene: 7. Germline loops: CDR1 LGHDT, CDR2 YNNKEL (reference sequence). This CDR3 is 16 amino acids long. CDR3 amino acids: CASSQEGLAENNEQFF. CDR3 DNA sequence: TGTGCCAGCAGCCAAGAGGGTCTAGCGGAAAACAATGAGCAGTTCTTC.

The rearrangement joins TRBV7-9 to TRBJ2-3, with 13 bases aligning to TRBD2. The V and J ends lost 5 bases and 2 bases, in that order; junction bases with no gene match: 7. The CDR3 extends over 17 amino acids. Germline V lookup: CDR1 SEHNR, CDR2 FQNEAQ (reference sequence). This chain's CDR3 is CASSPRLAGGLTDTQYF. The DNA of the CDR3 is TGTGCCAGCAGCCCAAGACTAGCGGGGGGCCTCACAGATACGCAGTATTTT.

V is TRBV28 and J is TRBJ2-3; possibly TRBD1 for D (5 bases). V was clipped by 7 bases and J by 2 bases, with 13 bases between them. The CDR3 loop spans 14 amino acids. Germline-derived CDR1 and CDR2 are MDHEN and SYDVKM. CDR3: CASTRQLFTDTQYF. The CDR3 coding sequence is TGTGCCAGCACGCGACAGCTCTTCACAGATACGCAGTATTTT.

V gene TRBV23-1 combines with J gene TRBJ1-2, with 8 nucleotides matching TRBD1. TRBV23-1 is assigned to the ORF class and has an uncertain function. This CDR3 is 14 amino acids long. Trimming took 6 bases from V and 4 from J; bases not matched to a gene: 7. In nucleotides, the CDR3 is TGCGCCAGCAGGAGGACAGGGCCTCTCTATGGCTACACCTTC. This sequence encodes CASRRTGPLYGYTF.

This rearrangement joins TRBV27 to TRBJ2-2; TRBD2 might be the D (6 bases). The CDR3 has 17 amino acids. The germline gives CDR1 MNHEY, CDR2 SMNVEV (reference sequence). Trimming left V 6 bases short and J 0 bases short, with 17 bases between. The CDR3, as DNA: TGTGCCAGCAGCCACTTGGCGCGCGGGGCGAACACCGGGGAGCTGTTTTTT. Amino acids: CASSHLARGANTGELFF.

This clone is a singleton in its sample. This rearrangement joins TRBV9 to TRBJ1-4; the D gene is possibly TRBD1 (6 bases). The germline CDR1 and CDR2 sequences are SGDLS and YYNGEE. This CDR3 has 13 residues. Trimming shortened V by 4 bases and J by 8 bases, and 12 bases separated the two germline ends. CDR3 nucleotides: TGTGCCAGCAGCCTCAGGGGTGAGGAAAAACTGTTTTTT. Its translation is CASSLRGEEKLFF.

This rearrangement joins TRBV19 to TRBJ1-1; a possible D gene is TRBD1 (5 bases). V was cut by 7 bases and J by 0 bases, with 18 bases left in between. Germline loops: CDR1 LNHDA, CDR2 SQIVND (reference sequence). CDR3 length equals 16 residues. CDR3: CASNKGDRKMNTEAFF. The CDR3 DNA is TGTGCCAGTAACAAAGGGGATAGAAAAATGAACACTGAAGCTTTCTTT.

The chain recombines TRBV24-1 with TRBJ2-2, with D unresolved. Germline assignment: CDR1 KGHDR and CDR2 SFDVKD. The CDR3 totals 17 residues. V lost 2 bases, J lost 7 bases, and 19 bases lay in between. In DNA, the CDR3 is TGTGCCACCAGTGATTCAGACGGAACACTCAGGCGCGGGGAGCTGTTTTTT. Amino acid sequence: CATSDSDGTLRRGELFF.